The 3 T cell receptor beta chains reported below all come from one sample, sequenced in a study of T cell responses to AZD1222 COVID-19 vaccine. Only in-frame clones appear in the TCRdb table, and some are missing; sequencing was by immunoSEQ multiplex PCR. Of 110,000 to 150,000 clones detected, 70% to 90% appear once; the ten largest clones hold just over 5.5%. Material: peripheral blood, obtained on day 0 of AZD1222 vaccination. Receptor source: an adult in good health.

As concerns this clone: This sample also contains other DNA sequences that code for the same CDR3. The chain combines TRBV4-3 with TRBJ2-1; 7 bases match TRBD2. Trimming at V came to 0 bases and at J to 3 bases, leaving 5 bases not matched to a gene. This CDR3 contains 16 residues. Per germline, CDR1 LGHNA and CDR2 YSLEER. The CDR3 loop is CASSQDPGGSYNEQFF. Written as DNA, the CDR3 is TGCGCCAGCAGCCAAGATCCGGGGGGTAGCTACAATGAGCAGTTCTTC.

CDR3 bases: TGTGCCAGCCGAGGGGGCACTGAAGCTTTCTTT. The encoded protein is CASRGGTEAFF. V usage is TRBV7-9 and J usage is TRBJ1-1; weak D call: TRBD1 (6 bases). With 8 bases removed from V and 4 bases from J, the gap between germline ends came to 8 bases. CDR1 SEHNR and CDR2 FQNEAQ come from the germline V gene (reference sequence). CDR3 length: 11 amino acids.

V is TRBV9 and J is TRBJ2-3; TRBD2 agrees at 8 bases. The CDR3 loop spans 13 amino acids. The J segment lost 7 bases and the V segment lost 0 bases, leaving 1 base of the junction unmatched. CDR1 is SGDLS, CDR2 YYNGEE, per germline. DNA of the CDR3: TGTGCCAGCAGCGTAGTAGCGGGACATACGCAGTATTTT. This encodes CASSVVAGHTQYF.